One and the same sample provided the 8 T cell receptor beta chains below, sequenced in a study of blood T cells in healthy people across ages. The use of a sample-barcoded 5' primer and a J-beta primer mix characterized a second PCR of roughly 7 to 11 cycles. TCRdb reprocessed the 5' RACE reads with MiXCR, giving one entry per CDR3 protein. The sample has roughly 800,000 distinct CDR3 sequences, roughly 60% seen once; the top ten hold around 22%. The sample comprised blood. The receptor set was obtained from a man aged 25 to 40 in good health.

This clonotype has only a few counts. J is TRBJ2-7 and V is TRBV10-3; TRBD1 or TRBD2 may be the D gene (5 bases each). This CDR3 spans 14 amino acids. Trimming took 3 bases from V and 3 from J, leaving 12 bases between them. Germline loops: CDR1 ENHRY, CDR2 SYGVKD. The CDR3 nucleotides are TGTGCCATCAGTGACTCGGGGCGCGGCTACGAGCAGTACTTC. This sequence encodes CAISDSGRGYEQYF.

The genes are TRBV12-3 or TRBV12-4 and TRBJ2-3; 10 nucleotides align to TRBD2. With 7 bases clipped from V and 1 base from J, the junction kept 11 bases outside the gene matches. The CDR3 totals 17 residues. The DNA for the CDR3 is TGTGCCAGCATAGCGGGGGGCCAGATGGGTCGCACAGATACGCAGTATTTT. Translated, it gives CASIAGGQMGRTDTQYF.

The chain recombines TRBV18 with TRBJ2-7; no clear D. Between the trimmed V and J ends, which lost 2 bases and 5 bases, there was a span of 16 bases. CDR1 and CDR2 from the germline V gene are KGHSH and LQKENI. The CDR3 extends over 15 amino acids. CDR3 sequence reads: CASSPRAGRKDEQYF. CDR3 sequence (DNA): TGTGCCAGCTCACCAAGGGCAGGACGAAAGGACGAGCAGTACTTC. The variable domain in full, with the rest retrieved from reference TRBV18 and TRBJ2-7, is NAGVMQNPRHLVRRRGQEARLRCSPMKGHSHVYWYRQLPEEGLKFMVYLQKENIIDESGMPKERFSAEFPKEGPSILRIQQVVRGDSAAYFCASSPRAGRKDEQYFGPGTRLTVT.

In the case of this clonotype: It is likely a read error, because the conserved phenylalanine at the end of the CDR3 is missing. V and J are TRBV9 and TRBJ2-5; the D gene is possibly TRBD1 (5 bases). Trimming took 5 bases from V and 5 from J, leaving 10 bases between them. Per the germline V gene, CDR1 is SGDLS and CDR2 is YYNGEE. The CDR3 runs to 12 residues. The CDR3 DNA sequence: TGTGCCAGCAGTTACCAGGGTGAGACCCAGTACGTC. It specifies CASSYQGETQYV.

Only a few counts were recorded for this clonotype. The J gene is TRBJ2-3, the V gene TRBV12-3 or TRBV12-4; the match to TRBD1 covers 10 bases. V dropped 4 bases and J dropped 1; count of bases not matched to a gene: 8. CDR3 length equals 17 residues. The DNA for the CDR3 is TGTGCCAGCAGTTCCACCCACGGGACAGGGGGCACAGATACGCAGTATTTT. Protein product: CASSSTHGTGGTDTQYF.

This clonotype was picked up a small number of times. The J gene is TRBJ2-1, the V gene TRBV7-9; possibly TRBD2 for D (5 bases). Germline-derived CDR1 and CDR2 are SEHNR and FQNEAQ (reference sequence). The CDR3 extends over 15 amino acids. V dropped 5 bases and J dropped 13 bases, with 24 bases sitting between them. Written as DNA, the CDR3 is TGTGCCAGCAGCCCCCCGGGGTCCCCTCTTTTTCTCCAGTTCTTC. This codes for CASSPPGSPLFLQFF.

CDR3 coding DNA: TGTGCCAGCAGTTTTCAGGGTAGCGGGGGGCCAGATACGCAGTATTTT. This translates into CASSFQGSGGPDTQYF. This chain joins TRBV12-3 or TRBV12-4 and TRBJ2-3; 10 nucleotides align to TRBD2. CDR3 length equals 16 residues. V was clipped by 3 bases and J by 4 bases; unmatched bases: 7.

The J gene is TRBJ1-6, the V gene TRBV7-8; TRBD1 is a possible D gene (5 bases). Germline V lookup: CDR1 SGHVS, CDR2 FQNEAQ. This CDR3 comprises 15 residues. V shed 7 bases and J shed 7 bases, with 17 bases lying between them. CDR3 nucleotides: TGTGCCAGCAACCTTCGGGCGGGGCCAAATTCACCCCTCCACTTT. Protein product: CASNLRAGPNSPLHF.